The following is a T cell receptor (beta chain) sequence with its context. Its antigen is still unknown. Within one base of it there is no much larger clone, and no base qualities were kept. The sample contains more than one DNA sequence encoding this CDR3. The data were obtained in a study of shared clonotypes between healthy human individuals (TCRdb year 2020). The study in broad terms: A couple of women and three men aged 18 to 49 years were included in the cohort. For each donor, three plates each were used for CD4 naive and CD4 memory, two plates were used for CD8 naive, and one plate was used for CD8 memory. The study deeply sequenced blood TCR repertoires of roughly five healthy adults to estimate repertoire size and the extent of clonotype sharing between individuals. Different laboratories and diverse techniques were used to prepare libraries and sequence TCR repertoires, to increase sequencing depth and limit assay-specific biases. Per donor, leukapheresis produced somewhere between about 0.94 and 8.9 billion PBMCs.

V drops 0 bases and J drops 6 bases, leaving 2 bases in between. Including cysteine and phenylalanine, the CDR3 has 12 amino acids. Only the CDR3 DNA stays, 36 bases, in frame from base 1. CDR1 SGHTA and CDR2 FQGNSA are derived from the germline V gene. Using the deep immunoSEQ assay, TCR CDR3 regions were amplified from genomic DNA by multiplex PCR. Extracted genomic DNA from each cell subset was spread evenly across all wells of several immunoSEQ 96-well plates, with each plate serving as a replicate. For sorted subsets, 200 to 250 ng of genomic DNA, equivalent to some 30,000 T cell genomes, went into each replicate PCR. The purified libraries were quantified using a Qubit 3.0 fluorometer, sized with a Bioanalyzer 2100, and then quantified again using the KAPA Library Quantification kit. A separate single-read 150-cycle Illumina NextSeq 550 flow cell was used to sequence each immunoSEQ 96-well plate. As for how the authors treated the data: Because the immunoSEQ output held only junctional sequences and lacked quality scores, the filtering could not match the filtering applied to full-length reads. Sequences were annotated with PyIR, a Python wrapper for IgBLAST v1.9, and V/J genes and CDR3 were assigned using IMGT germline references. Reads were removed for weak V/J assignments (E-value above 1e-6), missing CDR3, stop codons, out-of-frame junctions, or ambiguous translated residues. A V3J clonotype was defined by an identical inferred V gene, J gene, and CDR3 amino acid sequence. Percentage overlap between repertoires was computed as shared unique clonotypes divided by the size of the smaller repertoire. Richness of each repertoire was evaluated using RTK rarefaction, the Chao1 estimator, and Recon v2.1 estimates of unobserved clonotypes. For all TCRbeta clonotypes obtained by the gDNA method from a handful of donors, generation probabilities were computed with OLGA. TCRdb mirrors the immuneACCESS table, restricted to in-frame sequences. Some clones are absent from its copies; in checked studies, under half trace to an unresolved V gene, and the reason for the others is unknown. Clonal size and the V and J genes are those of that table, whereas D and trimming came from the DNA. The table for this sample lists about 2.4 million clones; 90% to 95% of them were counted only once. The ten most abundant clones make up about 0.13% of the sample.

The donors were healthy, HIV-negative adults with no recently reported acute infections or vaccinations. Every donor was a Caucasian adult residing in Nashville, Tennessee, USA. CD4+ T cells were enriched by magnetic negative selection; naive cells were then positively selected on CD45RA, and the negative fraction formed the memory subset. After blood collection by leukapheresis, PBMCs were isolated using Ficoll-Histopaque density gradient centrifugation and then cryopreserved in the vapor phase of liquid nitrogen. Purity and quantity of every magnetically sorted T cell population were checked by analytical flow cytometry. From each sorted fraction, genomic DNA was isolated and quantified by UV absorbance on a Nanodrop 2000c. The full study reports these points: Sharing across a handful of donors was observed for around 5% of naive CD4, 3.5% of naive CD8, over 2% of memory CD4, and about 0.38% of memory CD8 clonotypes. Compared with non-shared clonotypes, the clonotypes found in all four sorted-subset donors had higher generation probabilities. Estimated clonotype richness was generally larger for naive than for memory subsets. Pairwise subsampling indicated that sequencing depth was expected to affect the degree of clonotype sharing among donors. Sampling was restricted to blood, and TCR repertoires in tissues likely differ from the TCR repertoires found in blood. Because the study included only a small number of donors, the genetic and exposure-history diversity represented was limited. Even with the large sequencing depth, rarefaction of the sorted-subset datasets indicated that sequencing was incomplete.

The sequencing input was naive CD4+ T cells sorted from blood. What this sample's cell subset or site label stands for: CD45RA+ positively selected. This TCR derives from a man aged 18 to 35 in good health. The sequence links TRBV7-2 to TRBJ2-2, with the D gene not clear enough to name. The nucleotides read TGTGCCAGCAGCTTAGCTCCCGGGGAGCTGTTTTTT. The translation is CASSLAPGELFF.